The 7 T cell receptor beta chains below all came from one sample that was sequenced in a study of control samples from healthy donors and cancer patients. Clones were read by immunoSEQ multiplex PCR, and TCRdb kept only the in-frame ones, dropping some. The data show some 250,000 clones, approximately 80% seen once. The specimen was PBMCs. The origin of the receptors is a woman aged 60-75 years with lung cancer.

This chain joins TRBV7-2 and TRBJ2-1; the D is unclear. This CDR3 region has 12 residues. The germline CDR1 and CDR2 sequences are SGHTA and FQGNSA. Trimming cost V 6 bases and J 7 bases, with 10 bases left between them. The CDR3 nucleotides read TGTGCCAGCAGAAAAGCACTTAATGAGCAGTTCTTC. Translating gives CASRKALNEQFF.

This chain connects TRBV5-1 to TRBJ2-5; 16 nucleotides match TRBD2. The CDR3 is made up of 17 amino acids. Trimming cost V 4 bases and J 5 bases; bases outside gene matches: 8. Germline assignment: CDR1 SGHRS and CDR2 YFSETQ. The CDR3 here is CASSLGTSGGAGETQYF. CDR3 in DNA: TGCGCCAGCAGCCTCGGGACTAGCGGGGGGGCCGGGGAGACCCAGTACTTC.

The rearrangement uses TRBV7-3 and TRBJ2-3, with a tentative D call TRBD2 (6 bases). This CDR3 has 15 residues. Looked up from germline, CDR1 is SGHTA and CDR2 is FQGTGA. The ends were cut back, 2 bases at V and 3 bases at J, with 12 bases in the middle. CDR3 in amino acids: CASSLLGGSTDTQYF. The CDR3 DNA reads TGTGCCAGCAGCTTATTGGGGGGATCGACAGATACGCAGTATTTT.

The chain employs TRBV29-1 and TRBJ2-3; D unresolved. CDR1 is SQVTM, CDR2 ANQGSEA, per germline. Trimming stripped 3 bases from V and 1 base from J, with 5 bases between. The CDR3 length is 12 residues. The CDR3 sequence is CSVDEGTDTQYF. The CDR3 DNA reads as TGCAGCGTTGATGAGGGCACAGATACGCAGTATTTT.

The chain has TRBV27 and TRBJ2-6; D is uncertain. V lost 3 bases and J lost 2, with 8 bases in between. The germline CDR1 and CDR2 sequences are MNHEY and SMNVEV (reference sequence). The CDR3 extends over 15 amino acids. Written as DNA, the CDR3 is TGTGCCAGCAGTTTGGAGTTTCCTGGGGCCAACGTCCTGACTTTC. Protein product: CASSLEFPGANVLTF.

The chain combines TRBV5-6 with TRBJ2-2, with D possibly TRBD1 on 5 matching bases. The CDR3 covers 14 residues. In germline, CDR1 is SGHDT, CDR2 YYEEEE. Deletions cut 4 bases from V and 5 bases from J, with 12 bases between. The CDR3 region is CASSLGSGTGELFF. Here the CDR3 DNA reads TGTGCCAGCAGCCTGGGGTCAGGGACCGGGGAGCTGTTTTTT.

The chain couples TRBV4-1 to TRBJ1-2; 7 bases fit TRBD1. The germline V gene has CDR1 MGHRA and CDR2 YSYEKL. The CDR3 totals 15 residues. J lost 4 bases, V lost 1 base, and 6 bases had no gene match. In DNA form, the CDR3 reads TGCGCCAGCAGCCAAGCTTCCGGGACAGCCTATGGCTACACCTTC. As protein: CASSQASGTAYGYTF.